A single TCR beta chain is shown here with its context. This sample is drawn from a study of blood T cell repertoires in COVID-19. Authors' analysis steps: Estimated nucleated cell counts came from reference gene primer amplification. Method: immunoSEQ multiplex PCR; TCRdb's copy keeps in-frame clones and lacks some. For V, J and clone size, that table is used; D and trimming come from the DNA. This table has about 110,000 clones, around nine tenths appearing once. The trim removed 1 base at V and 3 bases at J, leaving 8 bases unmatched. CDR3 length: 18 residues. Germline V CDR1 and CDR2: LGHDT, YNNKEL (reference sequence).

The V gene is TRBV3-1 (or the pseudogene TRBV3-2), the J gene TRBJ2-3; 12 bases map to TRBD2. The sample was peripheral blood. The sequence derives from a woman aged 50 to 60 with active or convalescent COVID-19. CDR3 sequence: CASSQASGRASWTDTQYF. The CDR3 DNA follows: TGTGCCAGCAGCCAAGCTAGCGGGAGGGCTAGCTGGACAGATACGCAGTATTTT.